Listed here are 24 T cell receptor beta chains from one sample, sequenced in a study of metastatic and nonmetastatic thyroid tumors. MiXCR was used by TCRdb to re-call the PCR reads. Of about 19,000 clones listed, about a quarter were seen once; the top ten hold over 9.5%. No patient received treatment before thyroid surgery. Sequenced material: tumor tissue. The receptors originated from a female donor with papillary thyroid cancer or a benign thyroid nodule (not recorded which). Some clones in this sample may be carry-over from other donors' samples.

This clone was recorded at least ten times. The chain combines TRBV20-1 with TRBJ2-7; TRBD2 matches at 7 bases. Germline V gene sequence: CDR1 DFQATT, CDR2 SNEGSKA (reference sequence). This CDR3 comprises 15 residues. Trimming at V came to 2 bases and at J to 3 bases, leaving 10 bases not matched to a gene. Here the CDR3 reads CSARTTRLAIYEQYF. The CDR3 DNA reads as TGCAGTGCTAGAACTACGAGACTAGCTATCTACGAGCAGTACTTC.

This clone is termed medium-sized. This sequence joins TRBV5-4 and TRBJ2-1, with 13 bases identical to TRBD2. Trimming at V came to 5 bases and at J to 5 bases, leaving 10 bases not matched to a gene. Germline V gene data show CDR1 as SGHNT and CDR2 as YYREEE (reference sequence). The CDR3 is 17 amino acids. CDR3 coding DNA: TGTGCCAGCAGTTCGGGACTAGCGGGATATAGGGACAATGAGCAGTTCTTC. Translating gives CASSSGLAGYRDNEQFF.

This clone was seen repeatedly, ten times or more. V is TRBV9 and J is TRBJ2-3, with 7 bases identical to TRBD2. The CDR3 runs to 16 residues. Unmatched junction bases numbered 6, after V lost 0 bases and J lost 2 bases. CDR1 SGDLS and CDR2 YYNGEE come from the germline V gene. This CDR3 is CASSVAGGHATDTQYF. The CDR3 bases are TGTGCCAGCAGCGTAGCGGGAGGTCATGCCACAGATACGCAGTATTTT.

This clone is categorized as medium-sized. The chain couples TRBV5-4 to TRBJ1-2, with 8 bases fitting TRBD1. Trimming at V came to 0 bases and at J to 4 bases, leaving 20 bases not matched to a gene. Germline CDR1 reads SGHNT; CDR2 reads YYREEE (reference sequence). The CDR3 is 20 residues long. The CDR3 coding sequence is TGTGCCAGCAGCTTGGCGGAGCAGGGGGCTCCGTTTCCATACGGCTATGGCTACACCTTC. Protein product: CASSLAEQGAPFPYGYGYTF.

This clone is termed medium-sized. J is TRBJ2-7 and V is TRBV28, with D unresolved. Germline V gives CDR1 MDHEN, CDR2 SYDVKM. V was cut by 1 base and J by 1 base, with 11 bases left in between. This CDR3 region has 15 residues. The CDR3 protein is CASSLSGKVSYEQYF. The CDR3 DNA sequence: TGTGCCAGCAGTTTATCAGGCAAGGTATCCTACGAGCAGTACTTC.

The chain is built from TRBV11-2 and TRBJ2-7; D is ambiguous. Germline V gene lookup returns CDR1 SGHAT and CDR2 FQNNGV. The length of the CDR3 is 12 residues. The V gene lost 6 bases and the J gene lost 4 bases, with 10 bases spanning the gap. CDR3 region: CASSSGPYEQYF. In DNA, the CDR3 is TGTGCCAGCAGTTCCGGGCCTTACGAGCAGTACTTC.

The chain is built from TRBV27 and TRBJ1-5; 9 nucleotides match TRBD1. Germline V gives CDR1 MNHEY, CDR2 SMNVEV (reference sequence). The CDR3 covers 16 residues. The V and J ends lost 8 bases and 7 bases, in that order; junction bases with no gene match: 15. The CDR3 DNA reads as TGTGCCAGCCGATCGGGCGGGACAGGGAAGGGACAGCCCCAGCATTTT. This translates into CASRSGGTGKGQPQHF.

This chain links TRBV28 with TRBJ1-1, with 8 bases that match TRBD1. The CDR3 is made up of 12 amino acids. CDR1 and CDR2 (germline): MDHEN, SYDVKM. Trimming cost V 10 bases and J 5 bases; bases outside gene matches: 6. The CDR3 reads CATDRGWTEAFF. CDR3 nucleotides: TGTGCCACCGACAGGGGATGGACTGAAGCTTTCTTT.

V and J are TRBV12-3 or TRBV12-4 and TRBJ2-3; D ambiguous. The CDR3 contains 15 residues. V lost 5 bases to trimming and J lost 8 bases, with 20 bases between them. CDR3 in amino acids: CASSPLPPSGGTQYF. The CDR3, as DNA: TGTGCCAGCAGTCCACTCCCTCCGTCCGGTGGTACGCAGTATTTT.

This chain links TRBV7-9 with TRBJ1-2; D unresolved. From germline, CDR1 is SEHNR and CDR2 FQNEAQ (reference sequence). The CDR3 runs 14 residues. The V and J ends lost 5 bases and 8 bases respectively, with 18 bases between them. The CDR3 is CASSTAQWARGYTF. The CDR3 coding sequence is TGTGCCAGCAGCACAGCACAGTGGGCGAGGGGCTACACCTTC.

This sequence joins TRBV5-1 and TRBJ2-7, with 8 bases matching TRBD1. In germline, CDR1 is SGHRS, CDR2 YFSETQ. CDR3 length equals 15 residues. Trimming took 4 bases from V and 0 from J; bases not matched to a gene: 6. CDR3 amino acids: CASSISGGLSYEQYF. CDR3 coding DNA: TGCGCCAGCAGCATCTCAGGGGGCCTCTCCTACGAGCAGTACTTC.

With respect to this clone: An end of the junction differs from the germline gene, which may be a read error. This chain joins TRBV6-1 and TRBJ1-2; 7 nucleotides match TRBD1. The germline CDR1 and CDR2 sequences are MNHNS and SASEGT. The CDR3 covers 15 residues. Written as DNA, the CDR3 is TGTGCCAGCAGTGAAAAGAGACAGGGTAACAATGGCTACACCTTC. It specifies CASSEKRQGNNGYTF.

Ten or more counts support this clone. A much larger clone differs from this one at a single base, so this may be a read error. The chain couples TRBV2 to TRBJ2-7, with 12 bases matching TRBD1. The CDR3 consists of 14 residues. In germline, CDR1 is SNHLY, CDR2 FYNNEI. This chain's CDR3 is CASTGTGGEYGQYF. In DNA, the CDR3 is TGTGCCAGCACTGGGACAGGGGGCGAATACGGGCAGTACTTC.

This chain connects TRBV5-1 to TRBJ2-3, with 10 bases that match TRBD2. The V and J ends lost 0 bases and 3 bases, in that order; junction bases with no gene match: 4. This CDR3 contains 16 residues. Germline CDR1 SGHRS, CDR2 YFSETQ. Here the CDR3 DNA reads TGCGCCAGCAGCTTGGGGAGCGGGGGGGAGACAGATACGCAGTATTTT. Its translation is CASSLGSGGETDTQYF.

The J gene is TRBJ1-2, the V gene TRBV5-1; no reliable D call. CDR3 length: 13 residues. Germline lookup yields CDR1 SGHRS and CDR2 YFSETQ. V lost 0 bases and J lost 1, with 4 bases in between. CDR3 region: CASSLAGNYGYTF. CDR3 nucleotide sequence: TGCGCCAGCAGCTTGGCCGGTAACTATGGCTACACCTTC.

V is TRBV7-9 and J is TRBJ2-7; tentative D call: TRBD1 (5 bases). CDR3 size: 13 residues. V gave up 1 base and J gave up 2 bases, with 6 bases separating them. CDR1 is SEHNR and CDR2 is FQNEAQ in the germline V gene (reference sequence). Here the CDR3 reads CASSLGQPYEQYF. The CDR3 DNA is TGTGCCAGCAGCTTAGGACAGCCCTACGAGCAGTACTTC.

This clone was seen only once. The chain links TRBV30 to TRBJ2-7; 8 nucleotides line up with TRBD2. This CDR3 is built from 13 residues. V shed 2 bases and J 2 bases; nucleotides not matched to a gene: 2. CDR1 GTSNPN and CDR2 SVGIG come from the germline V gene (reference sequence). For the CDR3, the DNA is TGTGCCTGGAGTAGCGGGAGTCCCTACGAGCAGTACTTC. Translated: CAWSSGSPYEQYF.

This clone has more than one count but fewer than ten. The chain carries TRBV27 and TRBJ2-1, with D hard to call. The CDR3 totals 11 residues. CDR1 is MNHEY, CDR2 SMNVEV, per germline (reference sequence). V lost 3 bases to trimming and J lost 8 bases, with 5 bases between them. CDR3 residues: CASSFGYEQFF. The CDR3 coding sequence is TGTGCCAGCAGTTTTGGTTATGAGCAGTTCTTC.

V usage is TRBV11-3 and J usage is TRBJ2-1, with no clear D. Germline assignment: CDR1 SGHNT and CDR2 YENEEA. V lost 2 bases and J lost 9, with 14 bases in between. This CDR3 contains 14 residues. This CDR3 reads CASSLTPGLGEQFF. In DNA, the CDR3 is TGTGCCAGCAGCTTAACTCCCGGTTTGGGTGAGCAGTTCTTC.

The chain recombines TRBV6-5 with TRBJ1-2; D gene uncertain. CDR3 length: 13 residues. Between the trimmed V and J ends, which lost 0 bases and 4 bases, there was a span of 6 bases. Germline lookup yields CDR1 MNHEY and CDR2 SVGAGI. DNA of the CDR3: TGTGCCAGCAGTTACTCGAAAATCTATGGCTACACCTTC. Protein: CASSYSKIYGYTF.

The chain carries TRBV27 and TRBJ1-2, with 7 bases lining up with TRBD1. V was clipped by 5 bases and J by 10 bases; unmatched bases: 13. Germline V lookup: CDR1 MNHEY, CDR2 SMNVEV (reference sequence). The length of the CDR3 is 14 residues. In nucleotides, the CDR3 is TGTGCCAGCAGTAAACGGTACAGGGGTTGGGTCTACACCTTC. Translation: CASSKRYRGWVYTF.

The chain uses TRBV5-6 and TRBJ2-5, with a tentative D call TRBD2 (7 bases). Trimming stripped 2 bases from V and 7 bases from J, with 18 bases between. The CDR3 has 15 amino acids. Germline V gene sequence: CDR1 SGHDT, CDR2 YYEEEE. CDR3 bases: TGTGCCAGCAGCTTTCTGGCGGGGGCGGGGAGGACCCAGTACTTC. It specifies CASSFLAGAGRTQYF. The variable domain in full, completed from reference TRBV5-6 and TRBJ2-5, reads DAGVTQSPTHLIKTRGQQVTLRCSPKSGHDTVSWYQQALGQGPQFIFQYYEEEERQRGNFPDRFSGHQFPNYSSELNVNALLLGDSALYLCASSFLAGAGRTQYFGPGTRLLVL.

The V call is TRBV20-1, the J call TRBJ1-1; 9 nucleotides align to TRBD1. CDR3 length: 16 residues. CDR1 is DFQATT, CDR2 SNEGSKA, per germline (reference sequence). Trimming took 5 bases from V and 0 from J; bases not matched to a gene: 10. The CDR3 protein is CSAPEPGQGLNTEAFF. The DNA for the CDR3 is TGCAGTGCTCCCGAACCGGGACAGGGTTTGAACACTGAAGCTTTCTTT.

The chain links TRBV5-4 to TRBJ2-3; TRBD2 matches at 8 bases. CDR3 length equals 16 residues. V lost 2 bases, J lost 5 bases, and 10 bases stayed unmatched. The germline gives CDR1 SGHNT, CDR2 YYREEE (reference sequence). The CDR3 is CASSFLPGLGEDTQYF. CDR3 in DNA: TGTGCCAGCAGCTTCTTGCCGGGACTAGGTGAAGATACGCAGTATTTT.